These 23 T cell receptor beta chains were all obtained from the same sample, sequenced in a study of cytomegalovirus exposure and HLA in healthy donors. The PCR made use of 60 Vbeta and 13 Jbeta primers. Produced via immunoSEQ multiplex PCR; TCRdb's table is partial and in-frame only. The table lists roughly 130,000 clones, 80% of them singletons. The sequencing sample was made of PBMCs. The source is a man aged 25-40 years in good health and CMV-seronegative.

The chain joins TRBV11-3 to TRBJ2-1; 9 positions agree with TRBD2. Trimming at V came to 1 base and at J to 6 bases, leaving 13 bases not matched to a gene. Germline V gene lookup returns CDR1 SGHNT and CDR2 YENEEA. The length of the CDR3 is 18 residues. The CDR3 bases are TGTGCCAGCAGCTTAGCCTCAGGGGTAGCGGGAGCAATCAATGAGCAGTTCTTC. Protein product: CASSLASGVAGAINEQFF.

Only a few counts were recorded for this clone. This sequence joins TRBV11-3 and TRBJ2-7, with 8 bases that match TRBD1. This CDR3 region has 15 residues. Germline assignment: CDR1 SGHNT and CDR2 YENEEA. V shed 5 bases, J shed 0 bases, and the junction held 6 bases outside the gene matches. The DNA for the CDR3 is TGTGCCAGCAGCACCGGACAGGGAAGCTCCTACGAGCAGTACTTC. Amino acids: CASSTGQGSSYEQYF.

The CDR3 region is CASSQSNEQFF. The CDR3 region has the DNA TGCGCCAGCAGCCAGAGCAATGAGCAGTTCTTC. The V gene is TRBV4-3, the J gene TRBJ2-1; D gene uncertain. The CDR3 is 11 amino acids. The ends were cut back, 3 bases at V and 6 bases at J, with 3 bases in the middle. Germline V CDR1 and CDR2: LGHNA, YSLEER.

This chain uses TRBV6-4 with TRBJ2-1; TRBD2 agrees at 11 bases. The germline CDR1 and CDR2 sequences are MRHNA and SNTAGT. The CDR3 is 14 amino acids. With V trimmed by 10 bases and J by 8 bases, 10 bases remained unmatched. CDR3 protein: CATAVTSGSYEQFF. CDR3 DNA sequence: TGTGCCACCGCAGTCACTAGCGGGAGCTATGAGCAGTTCTTC.

V is TRBV10-1 and J is TRBJ2-7; 7 bases map to TRBD2. The CDR3 is 16 residues long. Per germline, CDR1 WNHNN and CDR2 SYGVQD (reference sequence). Trimming took 2 bases from V and 7 from J; bases not matched to a gene: 14. Here the CDR3 DNA reads TGCGCCAGCAGTGAGAAAGGGAGGGAGAATGGCGAGGAGCAGTACTTC. Its translation is CASSEKGRENGEEQYF.

A note on this clone: Its ends do not fully match the called genes, so a read error is possible. The identical CDR3 is also encoded by other nucleotide sequences in the sample. This chain connects TRBV6-5 to TRBJ2-7, with TRBD1 matching over 7 bases. The CDR3 spans 16 residues. The germline gives CDR1 MNHEY, CDR2 SVGAGI. The DNA of the CDR3 is TGCGCCAGCAGTTACTCTCGAACAGGGGCTGGTCGGGAGCAGTACTTC. It translates to CASSYSRTGAGREQYF.

The J gene is TRBJ2-7, the V gene TRBV5-1; tentative D call: TRBD1 (5 bases). Germline CDR1 reads SGHRS; CDR2 reads YFSETQ. With 5 bases removed from V and 5 bases from J, the gap between germline ends came to 8 bases. This CDR3 is built from 11 residues. CDR3 amino acids: CASRDINEQYF. CDR3 in DNA: TGCGCCAGCAGGGACATTAACGAGCAGTACTTC.

The V call is TRBV10-1, the J call TRBJ2-1; 9 bases align to TRBD1. V lost 2 bases and J lost 7; bases outside the gene matches: 18. The germline gives CDR1 WNHNN, CDR2 SYGVQD (reference sequence). The CDR3 extends over 19 amino acids. DNA for the CDR3: TGCGCCAGCAGTGAGATTTTATTCCGACCGGACAGGGGAATAAATGAGCAGTTCTTC. The encoded protein is CASSEILFRPDRGINEQFF.

The V and J genes are TRBV29-1 and TRBJ2-7; D is perhaps TRBD1 (5 bases). V was pared by 8 bases and J by 2 bases, with 19 bases between. Germline lookup yields CDR1 SQVTM and CDR2 ANQGSEA. This CDR3 region has 14 residues. This CDR3 reads CSPPPGRTTYEQYF. For the CDR3, the DNA is TGCAGCCCACCCCCAGGGCGGACCACCTACGAGCAGTACTTC.

V gene TRBV2 combines with J gene TRBJ1-5, with TRBD1 matching 9 bases. Losses at the gene ends were 5 bases for V and 2 bases for J; bases not matched to a gene: 10. CDR1 and CDR2 (germline): SNHLY, FYNNEI. The CDR3 is made up of 17 amino acids. The CDR3 bases are TGTGCCAGCAGTCTATCTGGGACAGGGTCCCGCAATCAGCCCCAGCATTTT. This sequence encodes CASSLSGTGSRNQPQHF.

A word on this clone: A junction end diverges from the germline sequence, so it may reflect a read error. The chain couples TRBV7-7 to TRBJ2-7; 12 positions agree with TRBD1. Germline CDR1 SSHAT, CDR2 FNYEAQ (reference sequence). The CDR3 extends over 15 amino acids. CDR3 region: CASSPGQGASYEQYF. The DNA of the CDR3 is TGTGCTAGCAGCCCGGGACAGGGGGCATCGTACGAGCAGTACTTC.

The chain employs TRBV7-8 and TRBJ2-3; 12 positions agree with TRBD2. After removal of 5 bases from V and 0 bases from J, the junction contained 12 bases not matched to a gene. Germline V CDR1 and CDR2: SGHVS, FQNEAQ. This CDR3 comprises 19 residues. CDR3 sequence (DNA): TGTGCCAGCAGCGGAGGGGAACTAGCGGGAGGTCTCAGCACAGATACGCAGTATTTT. The encoded protein is CASSGGELAGGLSTDTQYF. Full variable domain (missing parts from reference TRBV7-8 and TRBJ2-3): GAGVSQSPRYKVAKRGQDVALRCDPISGHVSLFWYQQALGQGPEFLTYFQNEAQLDKSGLPSDRFFAERPEGSVSTLKIQRTQQEDSAVYLCASSGGELAGGLSTDTQYFGPGTRLTVL.

This chain links TRBV7-2 with TRBJ2-3; D remains ambiguous. Trimming removed 5 bases from V and 6 bases from J, with 9 bases in between. The CDR3 has 12 residues. The V gene's germline CDR1 is SGHTA and CDR2 FQGNSA. The CDR3 sequence is CASSELLDTQYF. The CDR3 DNA reads as TGTGCCAGCAGCGAGTTACTGGATACGCAGTATTTT. The whole variable domain, remainder taken from reference TRBV7-2 and TRBJ2-3, is GAGVSQSPSNKVTEKGKDVELRCDPISGHTALYWYRQSLGQGLEFLIYFQGNSAPDKSGLPSDRFSAERTGGSVSTLTIQRTQQEDSAVYLCASSELLDTQYFGPGTRLTVL.

Here the CDR3 reads CASSLGLWEDTQYF. Here the CDR3 DNA reads TGTGCCAGCAGCTTAGGTCTTTGGGAGGATACGCAGTATTTT. This sequence joins TRBV11-2 and TRBJ2-3, with a possible D match to TRBD2 (5 bases). The CDR3 has 14 amino acids. V lost 1 base and J 6 bases, leaving 11 bases between the germline ends. CDR1 and CDR2 from the germline V gene are SGHAT and FQNNGV.

J is TRBJ2-1 and V is TRBV19; the match to TRBD1 covers 8 bases. The length of the CDR3 is 16 residues. J lost 4 bases, V lost 6 bases, and 11 bases had no gene match. In germline, CDR1 is LNHDA, CDR2 SQIVND (reference sequence). The CDR3 protein is CASSDPGTGDYNEQFF. The CDR3, as DNA: TGTGCCAGTAGCGACCCAGGGACAGGTGATTACAATGAGCAGTTCTTC.

The chain carries TRBV6-5 and TRBJ2-7; 12 bases are a match to TRBD2. The CDR3 runs to 13 residues. V gave up 6 bases and J gave up 6 bases; unmatched junction bases: 3. The germline V gene has CDR1 MNHEY and CDR2 SVGAGI. This chain's CDR3 is CASSPGLAGEQYF. CDR3 bases: TGTGCCAGCAGCCCGGGACTAGCGGGCGAGCAGTACTTC.

The gene calls are TRBV6-6 and TRBJ1-5; D remains unclear. With 7 bases removed from V and 2 bases from J, the gap between germline ends came to 6 bases. Per germline, CDR1 MNHNY and CDR2 SVGAGI (reference sequence). The CDR3 loop spans 12 amino acids. The CDR3 nucleotides are TGTGCCAGCACTTCGGGCAATCAGCCCCAGCATTTT. Translation: CASTSGNQPQHF.

This clone was seen only a few times. The chain employs TRBV15 and TRBJ1-1, with 8 nucleotides matching TRBD1. Per germline, CDR1 LNHNV and CDR2 YYDKDF (reference sequence). This CDR3 is built from 15 residues. With V trimmed by 0 bases and J by 1 base, 1 base remained unmatched. As DNA, the CDR3 is TGTGCCACCAGCAGAGACCAGGGGGCGAACACTGAAGCTTTCTTT. As protein: CATSRDQGANTEAFF.

The chain couples TRBV5-4 to TRBJ2-7; D is unresolved. The germline gives CDR1 SGHNT, CDR2 YYREEE (reference sequence). Trimming stripped 0 bases from V and 3 bases from J, with 4 bases between. The CDR3 totals 12 residues. CDR3 loop: CASSLDGYEQYF. In nucleotides, the CDR3 is TGTGCCAGCAGCTTGGACGGCTACGAGCAGTACTTC.

The chain combines TRBV7-9 with TRBJ2-3, with D possibly TRBD2 on 6 matching bases. V was clipped by 1 base and J by 0 bases, with 14 bases between them. Germline values: CDR1 SEHNR, CDR2 FQNEAQ (reference sequence). The CDR3 contains 17 residues. The CDR3 nucleotides read TGTGCCAGCAGCTTAGATCGTAGCGGACCTAGCACAGATACGCAGTATTTT. The encoded protein is CASSLDRSGPSTDTQYF.

V and J are TRBV5-4 and TRBJ2-2; 10 bases agree with TRBD2. Germline V gene lookup returns CDR1 SGHNT and CDR2 YYREEE (reference sequence). With 2 bases clipped from V and 0 bases from J, the junction kept 1 base outside the gene matches. The CDR3 is 16 amino acids. The CDR3 nucleotides are TGTGCCAGCAGCTTTGGACTAGCGGCGAACACCGGGGAGCTGTTTTTT. This codes for CASSFGLAANTGELFF. Complete variable domain (other parts from reference TRBV5-4 and TRBJ2-2): ETGVTQSPTHLIKTRGQQVTLRCSSQSGHNTVSWYQQALGQGPQFIFQYYREEENGRGNFPPRFSGLQFPNYSSELNVNALELDDSALYLCASSFGLAANTGELFFGEGSRLTVL.

This clone was counted between two and nine times. The chain couples TRBV11-2 to TRBJ2-7; 11 nucleotides line up with TRBD2. The CDR3 runs 14 residues. Germline V gene sequence: CDR1 SGHAT, CDR2 FQNNGV. V trimming: 5 bases; J trimming: 4 bases; junction bases outside the gene matches: 4. The CDR3 here is CASSPGLAVYEQYF. The DNA for the CDR3 is TGTGCCAGCAGCCCGGGACTAGCGGTATACGAGCAGTACTTC.

The chain joins TRBV5-3 to TRBJ2-7; D perhaps matches TRBD1 (6 bases). TRBV5-3 is an ORF; its function is uncertain. V was shortened by 4 bases and J by 3 bases, with 23 bases between the two germline ends. This CDR3 contains 17 residues. CDR3 nucleotide sequence: TGTGCCAGAAGCCACCAGCCGCGGCCCAGGGGATACTACGAGCAGTACTTC. It encodes CARSHQPRPRGYYEQYF.